This TCR beta chain was recorded in a study of cytomegalovirus exposure and HLA in healthy donors. CDR3 length: 12 residues. Germline V gene data show CDR1 as SGHDT and CDR2 as YYEEEE. Unmatched junction bases numbered 5, after V lost 7 bases and J lost 5 bases. The PCR ran on 60 Vbeta and 13 Jbeta primers. Only in-frame clones appear in the TCRdb table, and some are missing; sequencing was by immunoSEQ multiplex PCR. This sample carries 200,000 to 250,000 clones, 82% of them seen once, and the ten largest clones take over 5%. V is TRBV5-6 and J is TRBJ2-7; 8 nucleotides align to TRBD1. Sequencing used PBMCs. The TCR sequence derives from a woman between 40 and 55 years old in good health and CMV-seropositive. CDR3 amino acids: CASLGQGHEQYF. In DNA, the CDR3 is TGTGCCAGCCTTGGACAGGGCCACGAGCAGTACTTC.